These 28 T cell receptor beta chains came from one sample sequenced in a study of cytomegalovirus exposure and HLA in healthy donors. Vbeta (60) and Jbeta (13) primers were used in the PCR. Sequencing was performed with immunoSEQ multiplex PCR; in TCRdb, only in-frame clones are kept and a portion is missing. This table lists 95,000 to 150,000 clones. The sequencing sample was made of PBMCs. The receptor set was obtained from a young man in good health and CMV-seronegative.

This chain joins TRBV28 and TRBJ2-3, with 9 bases fitting TRBD2. V was clipped by 1 base and J by 5 bases; unmatched bases: 7. Germline CDR1 MDHEN, CDR2 SYDVKM. The CDR3 runs 16 residues. DNA for the CDR3: TGTGCCAGCAGTTTATTCTCCCCTAGCGGGATAGATACGCAGTATTTT. Translation: CASSLFSPSGIDTQYF.

The chain employs TRBV5-1 and TRBJ2-7, with 8 nucleotides matching TRBD2. Trimming removed 3 bases from V and 2 bases from J; junction bases left unmatched: 7. Germline CDR1 and CDR2: SGHRS and YFSETQ. The CDR3 is made up of 15 amino acids. DNA of the CDR3: TGCGCCAGCAGCTCCGAAGCGGGGGCTACCTACGAGCAGTACTTC. This encodes CASSSEAGATYEQYF.

This sequence joins TRBV7-6 and TRBJ2-7; 12 bases align to TRBD2. In germline, CDR1 is SGHVS, CDR2 FNYEAQ. V lost 5 bases, J lost 0 bases, and 11 bases stayed unmatched. The CDR3 consists of 18 residues. CDR3 loop: CASSRTGTSGLSSYEQYF. The CDR3, as DNA: TGTGCCAGCAGCCGCACCGGGACTAGCGGGTTAAGCTCCTACGAGCAGTACTTC.

V usage is TRBV10-2 and J usage is TRBJ1-4, with D tentatively TRBD1 (5 bases). CDR3 length equals 12 residues. CDR1 WSHSY and CDR2 SAAADI come from the germline V gene. The V gene lost 2 bases and the J gene lost 11 bases, with 9 bases spanning the gap. The CDR3 sequence is CASSEKRQKLFF. CDR3 sequence (DNA): TGCGCCAGCAGTGAGAAACGACAGAAACTGTTTTTT.

This rearrangement joins TRBV27 to TRBJ2-3; 7 positions agree with TRBD2. J gave up 2 bases and V 10 bases, and 6 bases lay outside the gene matches. CDR3 length equals 13 residues. CDR1 is MNHEY, CDR2 SMNVEV, per germline (reference sequence). The CDR3 here is CATAGWHTDTQYF. As DNA, the CDR3 is TGTGCCACAGCGGGGTGGCACACAGATACGCAGTATTTT.

The rearrangement joins TRBV30 to TRBJ2-2; the D is unclear. V was trimmed by 0 bases and J by 1 base, leaving 9 bases between them. The CDR3 contains 15 residues. The V gene's germline CDR1 is GTSNPN and CDR2 SVGIG (reference sequence). Written as DNA, the CDR3 is TGTGCCTGGAGTGTGTTACAGATGAACACCGGGGAGCTGTTTTTT. Protein: CAWSVLQMNTGELFF.

This chain connects TRBV6-1 to TRBJ2-5; perhaps TRBD1 as D (5 bases). With the DNA end fitting TRBJ2-7 better, the J assignment may be wrong. The CDR3 is 15 amino acids. Germline CDR1 reads MNHNS; CDR2 reads SASEGT. The CDR3 reads CASSEETASSYEQYF. The CDR3 DNA reads TGTGCCAGCAGTGAGGAGACAGCAAGCTCCTACGAGCAGTACTTC.

The chain carries TRBV9 and TRBJ2-7, with a possible D match to TRBD2 (6 bases). The CDR3 consists of 15 residues. Germline CDR1 reads SGDLS; CDR2 reads YYNGEE. V lost 0 bases to trimming and J lost 3 bases, with 13 bases between them. CDR3 loop: CASSVDTGDFYEQYF. CDR3 sequence (DNA): TGTGCCAGCAGCGTAGATACGGGAGACTTCTACGAGCAGTACTTC.

V gene TRBV11-3 combines with J gene TRBJ2-1; 10 bases align to TRBD2. The J segment lost 6 bases and the V segment lost 1 base, leaving 9 bases of the junction unmatched. In germline, CDR1 is SGHNT, CDR2 YENEEA. This CDR3 has 17 residues. CDR3 protein: CASSLGLERGGGNEQFF. The CDR3 DNA sequence: TGTGCCAGCAGCTTAGGACTCGAGCGGGGGGGAGGCAATGAGCAGTTCTTC.

This sequence joins TRBV4-2 and TRBJ1-1, with D perhaps matching TRBD1 (6 bases). Germline-derived CDR1 and CDR2 are LGHNA and YNFKEQ. This CDR3 has 21 residues. The V gene lost 4 bases and the J gene lost 1 base, with 31 bases spanning the gap. The CDR3 DNA reads as TGTGCCAGCAGCCCGCCCCTGGGGGCGGGCATGAGGGTTAAGGGGAACACTGAAGCTTTCTTT. This codes for CASSPPLGAGMRVKGNTEAFF.

V and J are TRBV5-1 and TRBJ2-5; a possible D gene is TRBD1 (7 bases). The V end lost 4 bases, the J end lost 5 bases, and 24 bases lay between the germline ends. CDR3 length equals 17 residues. Looked up from germline, CDR1 is SGHRS and CDR2 is YFSETQ. The CDR3 is CASSQSGTRSGGETQYF. The CDR3 nucleotides read TGCGCCAGCAGCCAATCCGGGACCCGCTCAGGGGGGGAGACCCAGTACTTC. Looking up the rest from reference TRBV5-1 and TRBJ2-5 gives the full variable domain: KAGVTQTPRYLIKTRGQQVTLSCSPISGHRSVSWYQQTPGQGLQFLFEYFSETQRNKGNFPGRFSGRQFSNSRSEMNVSTLELGDSALYLCASSQSGTRSGGETQYFGPGTRLLVL.

The chain employs TRBV7-9 and TRBJ1-5; 7 bases fit TRBD1. The CDR3 extends over 16 amino acids. Germline V CDR1 and CDR2: SEHNR, FQNEAQ (reference sequence). J was trimmed by 4 bases and V by 4 bases; bases with no gene match: 10. The CDR3 is CASSSDEQGTNQPQHF. The CDR3 region has the DNA TGTGCCAGCAGCTCCGACGAACAGGGGACTAATCAGCCCCAGCATTTT.

The J gene is TRBJ2-5, the V gene TRBV5-4; D gene ambiguous. The J call may be in error: the DNA end matches TRBJ2-7 better. The length of the CDR3 is 14 residues. CDR1 is SGHNT, CDR2 YYREEE, per germline (reference sequence). This CDR3 is CASSLALSEYEQYF. The DNA of the CDR3 is TGTGCCAGCAGCTTGGCTCTCAGCGAATACGAGCAGTACTTC.

The chain carries TRBV6-1 and TRBJ2-1; D possibly corresponds to TRBD2 (5 bases). This CDR3 is 15 amino acids long. The ends were cut back, 1 base at V and 5 bases at J, with 12 bases in the middle. Germline CDR1 and CDR2: MNHNS and SASEGT. The CDR3 coding sequence is TGTGCCAGCAGTGAAGGTGGACTCACTAACAATGAGCAGTTCTTC. Translating it yields CASSEGGLTNNEQFF.

This chain joins TRBV11-2 and TRBJ2-5; perhaps TRBD2 as D (5 bases). The V gene lost 1 base and the J gene lost 4 bases, with 16 bases spanning the gap. The CDR3 sequence is 16 residues long. Germline-derived CDR1 and CDR2 are SGHAT and FQNNGV. The CDR3 protein is CASSLAMQFGGETQYF. CDR3 DNA: TGTGCCAGCAGCTTAGCGATGCAATTTGGAGGAGAGACCCAGTACTTC.

The rearrangement uses TRBV6-5 and TRBJ1-1, with a possible D match to TRBD1 (5 bases). V was cut by 2 bases and J by 1 base, with 14 bases left in between. CDR1 is MNHEY and CDR2 is SVGAGI in the germline V gene. The CDR3 totals 16 residues. The CDR3 region has the DNA TGTGCCAGCAGTTACCGGGGGGGACGTAAGAACACTGAAGCTTTCTTT. This codes for CASSYRGGRKNTEAFF.

V and J are TRBV18 and TRBJ1-2, with 7 bases fitting TRBD1. V was pared by 2 bases and J by 7 bases, with 16 bases of the junction left unmatched. The CDR3 contains 17 residues. The germline V gene has CDR1 KGHSH and CDR2 LQKENI. The CDR3 sequence: CASSPGQVTISGSGYTF. CDR3 coding DNA: TGTGCCAGCTCACCAGGACAGGTTACCATCTCAGGGAGTGGCTACACCTTC.

The chain carries TRBV7-9 and TRBJ1-3; 9 bases fit TRBD1. CDR1 and CDR2 (germline): SEHNR, FQNEAQ (reference sequence). V trimming: 4 bases; J trimming: 3 bases; junction bases outside the gene matches: 7. CDR3 length equals 16 residues. The CDR3 sequence: CASSSGDREGGNTIYF. The CDR3 nucleotides read TGTGCCAGCAGCTCCGGGGACAGGGAAGGTGGAAACACCATATATTTT.

The chain has TRBV2 and TRBJ2-7, with 13 bases aligning to TRBD2. CDR1 and CDR2 (germline): SNHLY, FYNNEI. V shed 6 bases and J 7 bases; nucleotides not matched to a gene: 12. This CDR3 is 16 amino acids long. This CDR3 is CASRERTSGRWWEQYF. In nucleotides, the CDR3 is TGTGCCAGCAGGGAGCGGACTAGCGGGAGATGGTGGGAGCAGTACTTC.

The chain joins TRBV2 to TRBJ2-3, with 8 positions matching TRBD2. Germline CDR1 is SNHLY and CDR2 is FYNNEI. This CDR3 contains 13 residues. After removal of 8 bases from V and 6 bases from J, the junction contained 7 bases not matched to a gene. The DNA for the CDR3 is TGTGCCAGCTCGGGGGGGCGTGGGGATACGCAGTATTTT. The encoded protein is CASSGGRGDTQYF.

The V and J genes are TRBV6-5 and TRBJ2-1; TRBD2 is a possible D gene (7 bases). CDR3 length equals 15 residues. The germline V gene encodes CDR1 MNHEY and CDR2 SVGAGI. V shed 6 bases and J shed 2 bases, with 14 bases lying between them. CDR3: CASSLLGGPYNEQFF. CDR3 sequence (DNA): TGTGCCAGCAGCCTCCTCGGGGGGCCCTACAATGAGCAGTTCTTC.

The chain employs TRBV7-9 and TRBJ2-3; 7 bases fit TRBD1. The germline V gene encodes CDR1 SEHNR and CDR2 FQNEAQ (reference sequence). The CDR3 is made up of 15 amino acids. The V and J ends lost 5 bases and 6 bases, in that order; junction bases with no gene match: 11. CDR3 in amino acids: CASSPSVGTADTQYF. Here the CDR3 DNA reads TGTGCCAGCAGCCCGTCTGTCGGGACAGCCGATACGCAGTATTTT.

The chain has TRBV5-1 and TRBJ2-3; 8 nucleotides match TRBD1. Germline V gene sequence: CDR1 SGHRS, CDR2 YFSETQ. Germline trimming cut 7 bases from V and 3 bases from J; bases unmatched to any gene: 4. The CDR3 runs 13 residues. In nucleotides, the CDR3 is TGCGCCAGCCGGCAGGGGGCAACAGATACGCAGTATTTT. It codes for CASRQGATDTQYF.

The chain has TRBV11-2 and TRBJ1-2, with D maybe TRBD1 (6 bases). The germline V and J ends were trimmed by 5 bases and 8 bases, with 15 bases remaining between them. The CDR3 extends over 13 amino acids. Germline CDR1 and CDR2: SGHAT and FQNNGV. The CDR3: CASSQKQGEGYTF. In nucleotides, the CDR3 is TGTGCCAGCAGCCAGAAACAGGGAGAAGGCTACACCTTC.

V is TRBV15 and J is TRBJ1-5; 7 nucleotides line up with TRBD1. This CDR3 region has 15 residues. The germline gives CDR1 LNHNV, CDR2 YYDKDF (reference sequence). The junction had 5 bases not matched to a gene; V was cut back by 0 bases and J by 6 bases. Written as DNA, the CDR3 is TGTGCCACCAGCAGAGATGCAGGGGGTACTCAGCCCCAGCATTTT. Amino acids: CATSRDAGGTQPQHF.

In the case of this clone: One end of the junction fails to match germline, which may point to a read error. The J gene is TRBJ2-3, the V gene TRBV5-1, with TRBD2 as a possible D gene (6 bases). There are 13 residues in the CDR3. From germline, CDR1 is SGHRS and CDR2 YFSETQ. The DNA of the CDR3 is TGCGCCAGCAACGGGGGTGGCACAGATGCGCAGTATTTT. As protein: CASNGGGTDAQYF.

The V gene is TRBV5-1, the J gene TRBJ1-4; TRBD1 might be the D (5 bases). The CDR3 is 14 amino acids. Germline CDR1 SGHRS, CDR2 YFSETQ. Deletions cut 0 bases from V and 6 bases from J, with 9 bases between. In DNA, the CDR3 is TGCGCCAGCAGCTTGGGTACGGGGGATGAAAAACTGTTTTTT. This encodes CASSLGTGDEKLFF.

The V call is TRBV5-1, the J call TRBJ2-3, with 9 bases identical to TRBD1. The CDR3 is 16 residues long. CDR1 and CDR2 (germline): SGHRS, YFSETQ. V shed 3 bases and J 2 bases; nucleotides not matched to a gene: 7. The CDR3 bases are TGCGCCAGCAGCTCAGGACAGGGGACCTTCACAGATACGCAGTATTTT. Its translation: CASSSGQGTFTDTQYF.